This T cell receptor (beta chain) was sequenced in a study of beta chain features in type 1 diabetes. The V and J ends lost 3 bases and 3 bases, in that order; junction bases with no gene match: 13. Germline lookup yields CDR1 LNHDA and CDR2 SQIVND (reference sequence). This CDR3 has 18 residues. Every bit of the isolated RNA underwent reverse transcription, so sequencing read expressed TCRB transcripts. TCRdb's table, derived via immunoSEQ multiplex PCR, lists solely in-frame clones and lacks some. This repertoire shows hundreds of thousands of clones, 9.5% to 11% found once; its top ten account for around 0.015%. Stem cell-like memory, regulatory, central memory and naive CD4+ cells were sorted via CD45RO/CCR7/CD25/CD127/CD95/CD27.

Sequencing was performed on naive CD4+ T cells from blood. This TCR was recovered from a woman aged 25 to 39 in good health. V is TRBV19 and J is TRBJ2-3; 9 bases map to TRBD2. The CDR3 bases are TGTGCCAGTAGTATCCGCCCACTTGGTAGCGGGAGAACAGATACGCAGTATTTT. Translated, it gives CASSIRPLGSGRTDTQYF.